This TCR beta chain comes out of a study of blood T cell repertoires in COVID-19. The overall study: T cells, B-cell-depleted T cells, or PBMCs provided the cDNA or gDNA that served as material.

In terms of age and location, participants ranged from roughly 18 to 95 years and lived in about two dozen US areas. V trimming: 6 bases; J trimming: 5 bases; junction bases outside the gene matches: 10. Germline V CDR1 and CDR2: MNHEY, SVGEGT. The CDR3 runs 14 residues. Authors' processing steps: Amplification with reference gene primers provided the estimates of nucleated cell counts. Sequencing used immunoSEQ multiplex PCR; TCRdb keeps in-frame clones, though not all of them. V, J and clone size are those of that table, while D and trimming were read from the DNA. The sample contains fewer than 500,000 clones, 87% of which appear only once.

The clonotype originates from a young woman with acute COVID-19. The V call is TRBV6-2 or TRBV6-3, the J call TRBJ2-7; TRBD2 agrees at 7 bases. The sample consisted of PBMCs or T cells enriched from blood (not recorded which). CDR3: CASSDASGIDEQYF. CDR3 in DNA: TGTGCCAGCAGCGACGCCAGCGGGATTGACGAGCAGTACTTC.